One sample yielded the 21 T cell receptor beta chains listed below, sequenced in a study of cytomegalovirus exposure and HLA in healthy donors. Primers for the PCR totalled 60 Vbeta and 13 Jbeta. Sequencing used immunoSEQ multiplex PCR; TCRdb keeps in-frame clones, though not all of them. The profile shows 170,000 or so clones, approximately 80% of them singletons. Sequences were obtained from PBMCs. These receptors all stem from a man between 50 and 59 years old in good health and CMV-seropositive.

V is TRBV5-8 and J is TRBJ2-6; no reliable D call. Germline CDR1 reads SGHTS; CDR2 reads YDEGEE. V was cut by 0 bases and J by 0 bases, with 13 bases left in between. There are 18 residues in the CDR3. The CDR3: CASSLALFRNSGANVLTF. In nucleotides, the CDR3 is TGTGCCAGCAGCTTGGCCTTATTCAGGAACTCTGGGGCCAACGTCCTGACTTTC.

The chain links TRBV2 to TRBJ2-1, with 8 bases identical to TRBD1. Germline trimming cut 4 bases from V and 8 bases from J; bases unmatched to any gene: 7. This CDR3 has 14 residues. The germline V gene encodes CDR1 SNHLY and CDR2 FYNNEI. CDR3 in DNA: TGTGCCAGCAGTGTGGACAGGGAGCGGGATGAGCAGTTCTTC. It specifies CASSVDRERDEQFF.

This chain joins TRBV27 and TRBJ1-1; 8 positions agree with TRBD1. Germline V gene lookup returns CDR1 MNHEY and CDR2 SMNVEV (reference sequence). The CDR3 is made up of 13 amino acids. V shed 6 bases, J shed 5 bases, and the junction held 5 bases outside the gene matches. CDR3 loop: CASSLDRVTEAFF. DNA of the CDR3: TGTGCCAGCAGCCTGGACAGGGTGACTGAAGCTTTCTTT.

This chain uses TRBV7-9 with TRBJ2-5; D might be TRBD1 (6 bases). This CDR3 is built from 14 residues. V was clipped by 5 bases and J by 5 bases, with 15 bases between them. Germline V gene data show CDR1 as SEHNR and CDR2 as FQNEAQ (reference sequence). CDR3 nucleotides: TGTGCCAGCAGCCCCAGAAACAGGGTTGAGACCCAGTACTTC. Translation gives CASSPRNRVETQYF.

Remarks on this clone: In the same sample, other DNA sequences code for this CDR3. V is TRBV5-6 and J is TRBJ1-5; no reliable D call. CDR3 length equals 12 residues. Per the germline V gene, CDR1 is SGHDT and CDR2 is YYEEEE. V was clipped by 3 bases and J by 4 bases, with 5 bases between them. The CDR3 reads CASSSLNQPQHF. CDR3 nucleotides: TGTGCCAGCAGCTCGCTAAATCAGCCCCAGCATTTT.

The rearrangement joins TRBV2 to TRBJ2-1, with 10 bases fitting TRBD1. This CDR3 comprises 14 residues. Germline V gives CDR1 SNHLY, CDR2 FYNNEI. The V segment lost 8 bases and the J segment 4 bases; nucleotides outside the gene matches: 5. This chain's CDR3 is CASRRDRGYNEQFF. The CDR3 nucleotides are TGTGCCAGCCGCCGGGACAGGGGTTACAATGAGCAGTTCTTC.

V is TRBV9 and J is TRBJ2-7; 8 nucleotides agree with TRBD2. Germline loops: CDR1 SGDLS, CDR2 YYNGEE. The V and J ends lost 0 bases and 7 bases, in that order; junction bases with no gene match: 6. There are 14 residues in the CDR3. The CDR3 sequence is CASSVAGGPEEQYF. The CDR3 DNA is TGTGCCAGCAGCGTAGCGGGGGGGCCGGAGGAGCAGTACTTC.

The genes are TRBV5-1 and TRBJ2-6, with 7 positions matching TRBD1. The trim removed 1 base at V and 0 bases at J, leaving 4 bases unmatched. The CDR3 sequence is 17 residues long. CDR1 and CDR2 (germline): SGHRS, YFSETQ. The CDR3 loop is CASSLQGQFSGANVLTF. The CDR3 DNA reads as TGCGCCAGCAGCTTGCAGGGACAGTTCTCTGGGGCCAACGTCCTGACTTTC.

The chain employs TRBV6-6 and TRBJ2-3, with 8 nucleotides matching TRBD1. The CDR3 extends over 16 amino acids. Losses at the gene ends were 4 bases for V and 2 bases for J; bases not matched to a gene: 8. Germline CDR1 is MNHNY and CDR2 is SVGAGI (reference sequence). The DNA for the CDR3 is TGTGCCAGCAGTTGGACAGGGATGGCTTTCACAGATACGCAGTATTTT. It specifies CASSWTGMAFTDTQYF.

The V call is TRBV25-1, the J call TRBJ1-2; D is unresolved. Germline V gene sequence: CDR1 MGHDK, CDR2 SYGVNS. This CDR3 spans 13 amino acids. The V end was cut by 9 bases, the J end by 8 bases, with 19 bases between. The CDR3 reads CASLGMQFHGYTF. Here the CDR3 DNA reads TGTGCCAGTCTCGGGATGCAGTTTCACGGCTACACCTTC.

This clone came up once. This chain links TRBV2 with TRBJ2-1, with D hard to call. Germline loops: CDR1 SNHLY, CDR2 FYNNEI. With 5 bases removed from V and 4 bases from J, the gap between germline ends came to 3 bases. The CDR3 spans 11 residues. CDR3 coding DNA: TGTGCCAGCAGTTCATACAATGAGCAGTTCTTC. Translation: CASSSYNEQFF.

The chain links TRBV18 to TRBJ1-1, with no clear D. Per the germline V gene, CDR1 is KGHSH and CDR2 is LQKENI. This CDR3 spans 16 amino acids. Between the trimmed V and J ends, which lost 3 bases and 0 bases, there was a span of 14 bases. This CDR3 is CASSPPGSRVNTEAFF. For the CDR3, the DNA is TGTGCCAGCTCACCCCCCGGGTCGCGGGTGAACACTGAAGCTTTCTTT.

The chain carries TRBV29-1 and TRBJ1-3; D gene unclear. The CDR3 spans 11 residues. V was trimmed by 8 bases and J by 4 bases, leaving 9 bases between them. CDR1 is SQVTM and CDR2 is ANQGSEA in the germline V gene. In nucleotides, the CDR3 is TGCAGCTTCGTCCTGGGAAACACCATATATTTT. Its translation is CSFVLGNTIYF. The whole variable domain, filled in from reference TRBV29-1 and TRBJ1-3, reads SAVISQKPSRDICQRGTSLTIQCQVDSQVTMMFWYRQQPGQSLTLIATANQGSEATYESGFVIDKFPISRPNLTFSTLTVSNMSPEDSSIYLCSFVLGNTIYFGEGSWLTVV.

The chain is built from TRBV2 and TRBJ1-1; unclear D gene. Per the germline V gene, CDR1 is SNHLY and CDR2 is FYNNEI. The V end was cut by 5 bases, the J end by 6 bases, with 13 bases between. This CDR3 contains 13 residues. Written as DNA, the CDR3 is TGTGCCAGCAGTTTGAACGGGAGCCCTGAAGCTTTCTTT. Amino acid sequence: CASSLNGSPEAFF.

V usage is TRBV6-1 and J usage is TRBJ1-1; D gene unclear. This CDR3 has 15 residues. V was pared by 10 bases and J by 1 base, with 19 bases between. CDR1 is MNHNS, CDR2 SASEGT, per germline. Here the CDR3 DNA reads TGTGCCACCAGCACCCTACCGACTGGGAACACTGAAGCTTTCTTT. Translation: CATSTLPTGNTEAFF.

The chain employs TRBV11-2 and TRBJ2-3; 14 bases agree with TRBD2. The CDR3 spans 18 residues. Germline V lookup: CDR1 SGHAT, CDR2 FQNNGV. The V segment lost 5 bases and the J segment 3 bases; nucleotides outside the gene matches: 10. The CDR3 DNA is TGTGCCAGCAGCCCGAGTCGACTAGCGGGGGGGAGTACAGATACGCAGTATTTT. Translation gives CASSPSRLAGGSTDTQYF.

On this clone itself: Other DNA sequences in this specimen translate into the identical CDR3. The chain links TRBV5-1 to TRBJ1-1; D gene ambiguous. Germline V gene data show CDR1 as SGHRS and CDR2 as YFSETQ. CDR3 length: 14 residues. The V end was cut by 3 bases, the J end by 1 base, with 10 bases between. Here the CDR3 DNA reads TGCGCCAGCAGCTCCAGCGGAGGGAACACTGAAGCTTTCTTT. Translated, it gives CASSSSGGNTEAFF.

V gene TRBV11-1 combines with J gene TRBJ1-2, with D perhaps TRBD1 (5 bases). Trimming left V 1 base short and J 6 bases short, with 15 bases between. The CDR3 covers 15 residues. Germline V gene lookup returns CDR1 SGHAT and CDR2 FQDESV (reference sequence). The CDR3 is CASSLEGVSSDGYTF. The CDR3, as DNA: TGTGCCAGCAGCTTAGAAGGGGTCTCTTCCGATGGCTACACCTTC.

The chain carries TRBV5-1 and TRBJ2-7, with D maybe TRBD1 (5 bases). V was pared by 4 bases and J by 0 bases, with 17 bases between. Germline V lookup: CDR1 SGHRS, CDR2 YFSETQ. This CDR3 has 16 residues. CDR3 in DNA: TGCGCCAGCAGCCCTCAAGGACAAATTATCTCCTACGAGCAGTACTTC. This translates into CASSPQGQIISYEQYF.

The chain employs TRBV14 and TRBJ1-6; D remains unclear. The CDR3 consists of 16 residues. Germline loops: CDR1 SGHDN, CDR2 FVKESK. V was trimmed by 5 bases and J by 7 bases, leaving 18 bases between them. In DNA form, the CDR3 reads TGTGCCAGCAGCAAAACCCTGTCCGGTCTGAATTCACCCCTCCACTTT. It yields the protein CASSKTLSGLNSPLHF.

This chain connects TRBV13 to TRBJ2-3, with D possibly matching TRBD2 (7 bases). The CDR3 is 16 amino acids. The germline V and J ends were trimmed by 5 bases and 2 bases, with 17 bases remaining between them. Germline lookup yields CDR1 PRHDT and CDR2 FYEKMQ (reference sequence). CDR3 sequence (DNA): TGTGCCAGCAGCCTACAGGGAGGGAAACACACAGATACGCAGTATTTT. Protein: CASSLQGGKHTDTQYF. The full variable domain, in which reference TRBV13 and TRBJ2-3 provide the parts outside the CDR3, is AAGVIQSPRHLIKEKRETATLKCYPIPRHDTVYWYQQGPGQDPQFLISFYEKMQSDKGSIPDRFSAQQFSDYHSELNMSSLELGDSALYFCASSLQGGKHTDTQYFGPGTRLTVL.